The next 9 T cell receptor beta chains were all read from a single sample in a study of Graves' ophthalmopathy and Graves' hyperthyroidism. Amplified TCR beta CDR3 regions were obtained using RNA transcripts as template. First-round RT-PCR relied on HTBI primers, and a second-round multiplex PCR came next. A single record per CDR3 protein comes from TCRdb applying MiXCR to the multiplex PCR reads. This repertoire shows about 640,000 distinct CDR3 sequences, 35% to 50% found once; its top ten account for under 3.5%. Sequencing was done on a sample of peripheral blood. The origin of the receptors is an adult man with Graves' ophthalmopathy.

V gene TRBV7-2 combines with J gene TRBJ2-5; TRBD1 matches at 8 bases. The CDR3 loop spans 15 amino acids. From germline, CDR1 is SGHTA and CDR2 FQGNSA. The ends lost 6 bases at V and 2 bases at J; junction bases unmatched: 8. CDR3 nucleotide sequence: TGTGCCAGCAGTAATCCTGGGACAGGACAAGAGACCCAGTACTTC. It is translated as CASSNPGTGQETQYF.

The gene calls are TRBV19 and TRBJ2-7; TRBD1 aligns across 7 bases. CDR1 and CDR2 (germline): LNHDA, SQIVND (reference sequence). CDR3 length equals 14 residues. Trimming cost V 0 bases and J 4 bases; bases outside gene matches: 3. The CDR3, as DNA: TGTGCCAGTAGTATAGACAGGGGGTTTTACGAGCAGTACTTC. It specifies CASSIDRGFYEQYF.

The chain couples TRBV20-1 to TRBJ2-3, with TRBD1 as a possible D gene (5 bases). The CDR3 is made up of 16 amino acids. Germline V gives CDR1 DFQATT, CDR2 SNEGSKA (reference sequence). V was clipped by 6 bases and J by 1 base, with 20 bases between them. CDR3 nucleotide sequence: TGCAGTGCGAAATTACCGGGCTCCAGGGGCACAGATACGCAGTATTTT. It yields the protein CSAKLPGSRGTDTQYF.

At least ten counts were recorded for this clonotype. This chain connects TRBV5-6 to TRBJ2-7, with 7 bases that match TRBD2. Germline assignment: CDR1 SGHDT and CDR2 YYEEEE. The trim removed 4 bases at V and 2 bases at J, leaving 3 bases unmatched. The CDR3 is made up of 13 amino acids. CDR3 region: CASSPGRPYEQYF. The CDR3 coding sequence is TGTGCCAGCAGCCCCGGGAGGCCCTACGAGCAGTACTTC.

This rearrangement joins TRBV29-1 to TRBJ1-6; the match to TRBD1 covers 9 bases. V shed 5 bases and J 10 bases; nucleotides not matched to a gene: 12. The germline CDR1 and CDR2 sequences are SQVTM and ANQGSEA. This CDR3 is built from 15 residues. The CDR3 DNA sequence: TGCAGCGTTCTACCGGGACAGGGAGGAAAGTCACCCCTCCACTTT. Its protein product is CSVLPGQGGKSPLHF.

The CDR3 sequence is CAWTKQAGGFYEQYF. CDR3 DNA sequence: TGTGCCTGGACAAAACAAGCGGGAGGGTTCTACGAGCAGTACTTC. The V gene is TRBV30, the J gene TRBJ2-7; 10 nucleotides agree with TRBD2. Trimming cost V 4 bases and J 3 bases; bases outside gene matches: 9. There are 15 residues in the CDR3. CDR1 and CDR2 (germline): GTSNPN, SVGIG (reference sequence).

For this clonotype: A read error may explain this, as a much larger clone is one base away. The J gene is TRBJ2-2, the V gene TRBV7-2; 10 bases line up with TRBD1. CDR1 SGHTA and CDR2 FQGNSA come from the germline V gene. CDR3 length: 14 residues. The CDR3 nucleotides read TGTGCCGGCAGCTCGGACAGGGGGATCGGGGAGCTGTTTTTT. Protein product: CAGSSDRGIGELFF.

The chain uses TRBV7-2 and TRBJ1-3; weak D call: TRBD2 (5 bases). The DNA end is a closer match to TRBJ2-3, so the J assignment may be wrong. Germline V gene lookup returns CDR1 SGHTA and CDR2 FQGNSA. The CDR3 is made up of 14 amino acids. CDR3 sequence: CASSPRTGGDTQYF. In nucleotides, the CDR3 is TGTGCCAGCAGCCCTCGGACGGGCGGGGATACGCAGTATTTT.

A remark on this clonotype: At one end the junction does not follow the germline gene, possibly because of a read error. V is TRBV2 and J is TRBJ2-2; no clear D. Germline-derived CDR1 and CDR2 are SNHLY and FYNNEI. This CDR3 has 14 amino acids. The CDR3: CASSQDLWTGELFF. The DNA for the CDR3 is TGCGCCAGCAGCCAAGATCTATGGACCGGGGAGCTGTTTTTT.